A single sample gave rise to the 8 T cell receptor beta chains below, sequenced in a study of glioma-infiltrating T cells. TCR alpha and beta CDR3 regions were amplified from RNA using iRepertoire nested multiplex PCR. Each CDR3 protein is one row after TCRdb ran MiXCR on the multiplex PCR reads. The data contain roughly 190,000 distinct CDR3 sequences, more than 30% of them singletons. Material for sequencing was glioma tissue, nonneoplastic brain tissue, or PBMCs (not recorded which). The receptors were gathered from a human donor with low-grade glioma or glioblastoma, undergoing nonglioma brain surgery, or in good health (not recorded which).

This clonotype was recorded many times. The rearrangement links TRBV4-3 to TRBJ2-7; 8 nucleotides agree with TRBD2. Germline-derived CDR1 and CDR2 are LGHNA and YSLEER. The CDR3 runs to 15 residues. J lost 3 bases, V lost 4 bases, and 8 bases had no gene match. For the CDR3, the DNA is TGCGCCAGCAGCCTTCAGCGGGGGTCTCGCTACGAGCAGTACTTC. Translated, it gives CASSLQRGSRYEQYF.

Remarks on this clonotype: At one end, the junction sequence differs from germline, possibly due to a read error. This chain links TRBV20-1 with TRBJ2-3; TRBD2 matches 8 bases. The CDR3 runs 14 residues. Germline values: CDR1 DFQATT, CDR2 SNEGSKA (reference sequence). CDR3 nucleotide sequence: TGCAGTCCTAGACTAGCGCCTAGCACAGATACGCAGTATTTT. Residues: CSPRLAPSTDTQYF.

In the case of this clonotype: A much larger clone differs from this one at a single base, so this may be a read error. V gene TRBV14 combines with J gene TRBJ1-1, with D possibly being TRBD1 (6 bases). Germline V gives CDR1 SGHDN, CDR2 FVKESK. Deletions cut 1 base from V and 10 bases from J, with 13 bases between. This CDR3 has 13 amino acids. CDR3 amino acids: CASSQGTDLGAFF. The CDR3 coding sequence is TGTGCCAGCAGCCAAGGGACAGACCTGGGAGCTTTCTTT.

This clonotype was observed at least ten times. The gene calls are TRBV28 and TRBJ2-1; D unresolved. V shed 0 bases and J shed 0 bases, with 15 bases lying between them. Germline V gene sequence: CDR1 MDHEN, CDR2 SYDVKM. There are 18 residues in the CDR3. The CDR3 is CASSLWGRWGTSYNEQFF. The DNA for the CDR3 is TGTGCCAGCAGTTTATGGGGTAGGTGGGGAACCTCCTACAATGAGCAGTTCTTC.

Many counts were recorded for this clonotype. The chain links TRBV6-1 to TRBJ2-5; 8 positions agree with TRBD2. The CDR3 sequence is 15 residues long. CDR1 is MNHNS and CDR2 is SASEGT in the germline V gene. V lost 5 bases and J lost 5; bases outside the gene matches: 10. Here the CDR3 reads CASSPRAGVGETQYF. Here the CDR3 DNA reads TGTGCCAGCAGTCCCCGAGCGGGAGTAGGGGAGACCCAGTACTTC.

At least ten counts were recorded for this clonotype. Compared with germline, one end of the junction differs, possibly owing to a read error. DNA for the CDR3: TGTGCTAGCAGCCCCGGATCTGGCACAGATACGCAGTATTTT. Translating it yields CASSPGSGTDTQYF. This chain uses TRBV7-7 with TRBJ2-3; D call uncertain. The CDR3 is 14 residues long. Germline loops: CDR1 SSHAT, CDR2 FNYEAQ (reference sequence).

Many counts were recorded for this clonotype. This chain joins TRBV6-1 and TRBJ2-7, with 9 bases lining up with TRBD2. The CDR3 covers 18 residues. J gave up 0 bases and V 5 bases, and 14 bases lay outside the gene matches. CDR1 is MNHNS and CDR2 is SASEGT in the germline V gene. The CDR3 sequence: CASSSLAAGTSSSYEQYF. The CDR3 region has the DNA TGTGCCAGCAGTTCCCTTGCGGCCGGGACTAGCAGCTCCTACGAGCAGTACTTC.

This clonotype was seen many times. This sequence joins TRBV15 and TRBJ1-2; 7 bases are a match to TRBD1. Looked up from germline, CDR1 is LNHNV and CDR2 is YYDKDF (reference sequence). After removal of 3 bases from V and 6 bases from J, the junction contained 7 bases not matched to a gene. CDR3 length: 14 residues. This CDR3 is CATSRPSQGNGYTF. In DNA, the CDR3 is TGTGCCACCAGCAGGCCTTCACAGGGGAATGGCTACACCTTC.